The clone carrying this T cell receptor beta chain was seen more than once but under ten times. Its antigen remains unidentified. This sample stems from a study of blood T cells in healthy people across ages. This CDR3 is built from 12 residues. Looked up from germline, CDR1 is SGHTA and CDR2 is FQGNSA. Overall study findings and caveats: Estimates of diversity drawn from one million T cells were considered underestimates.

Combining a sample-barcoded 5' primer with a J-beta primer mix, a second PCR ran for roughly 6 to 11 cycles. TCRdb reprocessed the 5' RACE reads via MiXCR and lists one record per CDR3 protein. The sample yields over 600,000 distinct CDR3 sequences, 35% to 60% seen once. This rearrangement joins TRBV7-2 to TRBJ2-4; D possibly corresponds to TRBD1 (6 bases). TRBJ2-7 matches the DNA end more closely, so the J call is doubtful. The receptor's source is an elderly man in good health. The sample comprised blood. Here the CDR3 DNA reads TGTGCCAGCAGCAAAACAGGGAGCGAGCAGTACTTC. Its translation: CASSKTGSEQYF.